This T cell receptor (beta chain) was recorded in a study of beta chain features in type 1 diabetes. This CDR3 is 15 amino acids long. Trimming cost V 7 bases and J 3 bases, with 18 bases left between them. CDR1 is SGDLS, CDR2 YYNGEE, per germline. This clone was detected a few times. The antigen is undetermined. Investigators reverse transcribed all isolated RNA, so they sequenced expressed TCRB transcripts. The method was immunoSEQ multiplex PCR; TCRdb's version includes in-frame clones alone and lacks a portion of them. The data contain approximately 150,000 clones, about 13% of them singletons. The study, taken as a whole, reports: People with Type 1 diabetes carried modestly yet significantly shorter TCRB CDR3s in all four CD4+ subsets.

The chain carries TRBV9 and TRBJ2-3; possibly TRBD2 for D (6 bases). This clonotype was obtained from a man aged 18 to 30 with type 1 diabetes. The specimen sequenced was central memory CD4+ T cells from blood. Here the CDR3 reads CASAPTAGRTDTQYF. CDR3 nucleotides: TGTGCCAGCGCCCCCACGGCGGGGAGAACAGATACGCAGTATTTT.